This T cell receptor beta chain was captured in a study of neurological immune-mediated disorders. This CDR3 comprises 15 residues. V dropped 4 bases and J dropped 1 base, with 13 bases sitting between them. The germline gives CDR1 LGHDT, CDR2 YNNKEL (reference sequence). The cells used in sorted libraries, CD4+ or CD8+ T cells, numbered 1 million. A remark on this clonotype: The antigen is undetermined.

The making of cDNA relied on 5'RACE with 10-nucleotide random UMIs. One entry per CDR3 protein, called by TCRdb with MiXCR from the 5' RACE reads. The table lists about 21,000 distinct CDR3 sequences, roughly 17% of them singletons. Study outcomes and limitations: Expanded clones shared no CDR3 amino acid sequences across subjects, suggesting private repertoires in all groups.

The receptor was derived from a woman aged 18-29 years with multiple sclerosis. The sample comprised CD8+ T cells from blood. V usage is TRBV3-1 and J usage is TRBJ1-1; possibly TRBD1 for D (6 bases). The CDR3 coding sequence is TGTGCCAGCAGCCGCTTAACAGGGCAGAACACTGAAGCTTTCTTT. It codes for CASSRLTGQNTEAFF.